A selection of T cell receptor beta chains follows, all from one sample in a study of cytomegalovirus exposure and HLA in healthy donors. Data came from immunoSEQ multiplex PCR; TCRdb stores just in-frame clones and leaves some out. The table lists under 200,000 clones, approximately 70% of them singletons. The source material was PBMCs. These receptors were obtained from a woman in her twenties or thirties in good health and CMV-seronegative. The CDR3 runs from the conserved cysteine through the conserved F or W. Each record gives: V gene, D gene, CDR3 length, clone size, J gene, CDR3 protein, CDR3 DNA. D genes are given only for firm matches. The size field is filled for only some rows; it gives once, few, many or a size class.

V gene: TRBV11-2
D gene: TRBD2
CDR3 length: 15
clone size: NA
J gene: TRBJ2-7
CDR3 protein: CASSLRVTSGAEQYF
CDR3 DNA: TGTGCCAGCAGCTTAAGGGTGACTAGCGGAGCAGAGCAGTACTTC

V gene: TRBV9
D gene: NA
CDR3 length: 16
clone size: NA
J gene: TRBJ2-1
CDR3 protein: CASSPRLEGSYNEQFF
CDR3 DNA: TGTGCCAGCAGCCCCCGACTAGAGGGGTCCTACAATGAGCAGTTCTTC

V gene: TRBV10-2
D gene: TRBD2
CDR3 length: 11
clone size: NA
J gene: TRBJ2-7
CDR3 protein: CATREVGEQYF
CDR3 DNA: TGCGCCACACGGGAGGTTGGAGAGCAGTACTTC

V gene: TRBV4-1
D gene: TRBD2
CDR3 length: 18
clone size: NA
J gene: TRBJ2-7
CDR3 protein: CASSQGGGLAGGSYEQYF
CDR3 DNA: TGCGCCAGCAGCCAAGGAGGGGGACTAGCGGGAGGGTCCTACGAGCAGTACTTC

V gene: TRBV4-2
D gene: TRBD2
CDR3 length: 17
clone size: NA
J gene: TRBJ2-7
CDR3 protein: CASSQALTSGKYSEQYF
CDR3 DNA: TGTGCCAGCAGCCAAGCTTTGACTAGCGGGAAATACTCCGAGCAGTACTTC

V gene: TRBV7-2
D gene: NA
CDR3 length: 14
clone size: NA
J gene: TRBJ1-5
CDR3 protein: CASSPFVGNQPQHF
CDR3 DNA: TGTGCCAGCAGCCCCTTCGTCGGGAATCAGCCCCAGCATTTT

V gene: TRBV6-4
D gene: NA
CDR3 length: 13
clone size: NA
J gene: TRBJ2-3
CDR3 protein: CASSSARGGTQYF
CDR3 DNA: TGTGCCAGCAGTTCCGCCCGGGGAGGTACGCAGTATTTT

V gene: TRBV11-2
D gene: TRBD1
CDR3 length: 15
clone size: NA
J gene: TRBJ2-2
CDR3 protein: CASSPLDRGTGELFF
CDR3 DNA: TGTGCCAGCAGCCCATTGGACAGGGGAACCGGGGAGCTGTTTTTT

V gene: TRBV30
D gene: TRBD1
CDR3 length: 14
clone size: NA
J gene: TRBJ1-1
CDR3 protein: CAWTPSGGWFEAFF
CDR3 DNA: TGTGCCTGGACCCCATCAGGGGGCTGGTTTGAAGCTTTCTTT

V gene: TRBV7-2
D gene: TRBD1
CDR3 length: 14
clone size: NA
J gene: TRBJ1-2
CDR3 protein: CASSLAPRGYGYTF
CDR3 DNA: TGTGCCAGCAGCTTAGCCCCCAGGGGGTATGGCTACACCTTC

V gene: TRBV7-2
D gene: TRBD2
CDR3 length: 18
clone size: NA
J gene: TRBJ2-2
CDR3 protein: CASSSQGAGGSGTGELFF
CDR3 DNA: TGTGCCAGCAGCTCCCAAGGAGCGGGAGGGTCAGGTACCGGGGAGCTGTTTTTT

V gene: TRBV19
D gene: NA
CDR3 length: 11
clone size: few
J gene: TRBJ1-2
CDR3 protein: CASGENYGYTF
CDR3 DNA: TGTGCCAGCGGGGAGAATTATGGCTACACCTTC

V gene: TRBV5-1
D gene: NA
CDR3 length: 16
clone size: few
J gene: TRBJ1-2
CDR3 protein: CASSWQDGEPNYGYTF
CDR3 DNA: TGCGCCAGCAGCTGGCAGGACGGGGAACCTAACTATGGCTACACCTTC

V gene: TRBV7-3
D gene: TRBD1
CDR3 length: 14
clone size: NA
J gene: TRBJ2-1
CDR3 protein: CASSLGQGYNEQFF
CDR3 DNA: TGTGCCAGCAGCTTAGGACAGGGCTACAATGAGCAGTTCTTC

V gene: TRBV11-2
D gene: NA
CDR3 length: 11
clone size: NA
J gene: TRBJ2-7
CDR3 protein: CASSLTSEQYF
CDR3 DNA: TGTGCCAGCAGCTTAACTAGCGAGCAGTACTTC

V gene: TRBV10-3
D gene: NA
CDR3 length: 15
clone size: NA
J gene: TRBJ2-7
CDR3 protein: CAISAPSSTGNEQYF
CDR3 DNA: TGTGCCATCAGTGCCCCCTCCAGCACGGGGAACGAGCAGTACTTC

V gene: TRBV19
D gene: NA
CDR3 length: 13
clone size: once
J gene: TRBJ1-1
CDR3 protein: CASSDSTNTEAFF
CDR3 DNA: TGTGCCAGTTCAGACTCTACGAACACTGAAGCTTTCTTT

V gene: TRBV19
D gene: TRBD1
CDR3 length: 11
clone size: NA
J gene: TRBJ1-2
CDR3 protein: CASRTGDGYTF
CDR3 DNA: TGTGCCAGTAGAACAGGGGATGGCTACACCTTC

V gene: TRBV7-9
D gene: NA
CDR3 length: 11
clone size: once
J gene: TRBJ2-5
CDR3 protein: CASSLQETQYF
CDR3 DNA: TGTGCCAGCAGCCTACAAGAGACCCAGTACTTC

V gene: TRBV6-5
D gene: TRBD1
CDR3 length: 15
clone size: NA
J gene: TRBJ2-3
CDR3 protein: CASQRQGKGTDTQYF
CDR3 DNA: TGTGCCAGCCAGAGACAGGGGAAGGGCACAGATACGCAGTATTTT

V gene: TRBV5-4
D gene: NA
CDR3 length: 16
clone size: NA
J gene: TRBJ2-7
CDR3 protein: CASSQDRALGRLEQYF
CDR3 DNA: TGCGCCAGCAGCCAAGATCGCGCCCTGGGGAGGCTCGAGCAGTACTTC

V gene: TRBV7-2
D gene: NA
CDR3 length: 14
clone size: NA
J gene: TRBJ2-3
CDR3 protein: CASSLVAGTDTQYF
CDR3 DNA: TGTGCCAGCAGCTTAGTCGCGGGCACAGATACGCAGTATTTT

V gene: TRBV10-3
D gene: NA
CDR3 length: 14
clone size: NA
J gene: TRBJ1-4
CDR3 protein: CAISEHGQPEKLFF
CDR3 DNA: TGTGCCATCAGTGAGCACGGACAGCCAGAAAAACTGTTTTTT

V gene: TRBV7-2
D gene: TRBD2
CDR3 length: 16
clone size: NA
J gene: TRBJ2-3
CDR3 protein: CASSLEPSGRPDTQYF
CDR3 DNA: TGTGCCAGCAGCTTAGAACCTAGCGGGAGACCAGATACGCAGTATTTT

V gene: TRBV2
D gene: NA
CDR3 length: 16
clone size: NA
J gene: TRBJ2-1
CDR3 protein: CASSEPLGRGYNEQFF
CDR3 DNA: TGTGCCAGCAGTGAACCCCTAGGGCGGGGCTACAATGAGCAGTTCTTC

V gene: TRBV7-3
D gene: TRBD2
CDR3 length: 16
clone size: NA
J gene: TRBJ2-3
CDR3 protein: CASSPLAGGSTDTQYF
CDR3 DNA: TGTGCCAGCAGCCCCCTAGCGGGAGGCAGCACAGATACGCAGTATTTT

V gene: TRBV4-1
D gene: TRBD1
CDR3 length: 18
clone size: NA
J gene: TRBJ1-3
CDR3 protein: CASSQDEGTGGDLNTIYF
CDR3 DNA: TGCGCCAGCAGCCAAGACGAAGGAACAGGGGGTGACTTAAACACCATATATTTT

V gene: TRBV4-1
D gene: NA
CDR3 length: 15
clone size: once
J gene: TRBJ1-1
CDR3 protein: CASSQDRATVTEAFF
CDR3 DNA: TGCGCCAGCAGCCAAGATCGTGCGACAGTAACTGAAGCTTTCTTT

V gene: TRBV7-9
D gene: NA
CDR3 length: 11
clone size: NA
J gene: TRBJ1-1
CDR3 protein: CASSQGRKAFF
CDR3 DNA: TGTGCCAGCAGCCAAGGGAGGAAAGCTTTCTTT

V gene: TRBV18
D gene: TRBD2
CDR3 length: 16
clone size: NA
J gene: TRBJ2-7
CDR3 protein: CASSREDGGSGYEQYF
CDR3 DNA: TGTGCCAGCTCACGTGAGGATGGCGGGAGCGGGTACGAGCAGTACTTC

V gene: TRBV11-2
D gene: TRBD2
CDR3 length: 18
clone size: NA
J gene: TRBJ2-2
CDR3 protein: CASSLRSGTSVSTGELFF
CDR3 DNA: TGTGCCAGCAGCCTAAGGTCCGGGACTAGCGTCTCCACCGGGGAGCTGTTTTTT

V gene: TRBV6-5
D gene: TRBD2
CDR3 length: 15
clone size: NA
J gene: TRBJ2-7
CDR3 protein: CASSFSGRLSYEQYF
CDR3 DNA: TGTGCCAGCAGCTTTAGCGGGAGACTCTCCTACGAGCAGTACTTC

V gene: TRBV27
D gene: NA
CDR3 length: 18
clone size: NA
J gene: TRBJ1-4
CDR3 protein: CASSPSGEGTTTNEKLFF
CDR3 DNA: TGTGCCAGCAGCCCTTCTGGGGAGGGAACGACAACTAATGAAAAACTGTTTTTT

V gene: TRBV2
D gene: TRBD1
CDR3 length: 18
clone size: NA
J gene: TRBJ2-1
CDR3 protein: CASKPGQGASGNHNEQFF
CDR3 DNA: TGTGCCAGCAAGCCGGGACAGGGGGCTAGCGGGAATCACAATGAGCAGTTCTTC

V gene: TRBV18
D gene: TRBD1
CDR3 length: 14
clone size: NA
J gene: TRBJ1-1
CDR3 protein: CASSQDRGQPEAFF
CDR3 DNA: TGTGCCAGCTCCCAAGACAGGGGCCAGCCTGAAGCTTTCTTT

V gene: TRBV7-9
D gene: TRBD1
CDR3 length: 13
clone size: once
J gene: TRBJ2-7
CDR3 protein: CASSIRDRNEQYF
CDR3 DNA: TGTGCCAGCAGCATCCGGGACAGAAACGAGCAGTACTTC

V gene: TRBV5-1
D gene: TRBD2
CDR3 length: 15
clone size: NA
J gene: TRBJ2-5
CDR3 protein: CASSTPGGQGETQYF
CDR3 DNA: TGCGCCAGCAGCACGCCGGGGGGGCAGGGGGAGACCCAGTACTTC

V gene: TRBV7-9
D gene: TRBD2
CDR3 length: 11
clone size: NA
J gene: TRBJ2-5
CDR3 protein: CAAGGGETQYF
CDR3 DNA: TGTGCTGCCGGGGGGGGAGAGACCCAGTACTTC

V gene: TRBV25-1
D gene: NA
CDR3 length: 13
clone size: NA
J gene: TRBJ1-4
CDR3 protein: CASRGATNEKLFF
CDR3 DNA: TGTGCCTCCAGGGGTGCAACTAATGAAAAACTGTTTTTT

V gene: TRBV6-1
D gene: NA
CDR3 length: 14
clone size: once
J gene: TRBJ1-4
CDR3 protein: CASLPLGTNEKLFF
CDR3 DNA: TGTGCCAGCCTCCCCTTGGGCACGAATGAAAAACTGTTTTTT

V gene: TRBV5-1
D gene: NA
CDR3 length: 13
clone size: NA
J gene: TRBJ2-7
CDR3 protein: CASSLDARGEQYF
CDR3 DNA: TGCGCCAGCAGCTTGGACGCGAGGGGGGAGCAGTACTTC

V gene: TRBV7-8
D gene: NA
CDR3 length: 12
clone size: NA
J gene: TRBJ1-2
CDR3 protein: CASSPVGEGYTF
CDR3 DNA: TGTGCCAGCAGCCCGGTCGGGGAGGGCTACACCTTC

V gene: TRBV28
D gene: TRBD2
CDR3 length: 14
clone size: few
J gene: TRBJ2-3
CDR3 protein: CASSTSVFRDTQYF
CDR3 DNA: TGTGCCAGCAGTACTAGCGTCTTTAGGGATACGCAGTATTTT

V gene: TRBV25-1
D gene: TRBD1
CDR3 length: 17
clone size: NA
J gene: TRBJ2-1
CDR3 protein: CASSEYGATGHNNEQFF
CDR3 DNA: TGTGCCAGCAGTGAATACGGGGCGACAGGGCACAACAATGAGCAGTTCTTC